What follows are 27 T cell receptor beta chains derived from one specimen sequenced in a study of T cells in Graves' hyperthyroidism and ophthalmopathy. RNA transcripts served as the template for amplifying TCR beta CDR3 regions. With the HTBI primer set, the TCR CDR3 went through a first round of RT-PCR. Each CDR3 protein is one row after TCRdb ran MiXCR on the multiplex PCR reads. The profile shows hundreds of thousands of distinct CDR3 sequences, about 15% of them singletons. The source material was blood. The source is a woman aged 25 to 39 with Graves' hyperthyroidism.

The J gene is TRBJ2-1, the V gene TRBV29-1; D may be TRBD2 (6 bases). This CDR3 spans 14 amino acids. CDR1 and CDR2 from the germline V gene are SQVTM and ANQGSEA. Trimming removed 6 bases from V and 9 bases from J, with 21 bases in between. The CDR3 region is CSVPTAGLGGEQFF. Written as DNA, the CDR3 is TGCAGCGTGCCTACCGCTGGATTGGGAGGTGAGCAGTTCTTC.

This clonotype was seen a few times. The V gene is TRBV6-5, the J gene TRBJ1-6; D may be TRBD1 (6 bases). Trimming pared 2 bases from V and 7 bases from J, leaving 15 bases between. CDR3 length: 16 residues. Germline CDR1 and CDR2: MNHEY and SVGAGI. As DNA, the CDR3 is TGTGCCAGCAGTTACAATAAGGGGGTCAAAAATTCACCCCTCCACTTT. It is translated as CASSYNKGVKNSPLHF.

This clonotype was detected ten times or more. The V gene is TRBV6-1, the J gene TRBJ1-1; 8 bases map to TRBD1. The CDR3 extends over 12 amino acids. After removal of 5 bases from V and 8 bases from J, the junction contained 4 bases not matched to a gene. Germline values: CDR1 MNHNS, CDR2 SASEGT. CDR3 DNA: TGTGCCAGCAGTTTCCGGACAGGGGAAGCTTTCTTT. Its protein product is CASSFRTGEAFF.

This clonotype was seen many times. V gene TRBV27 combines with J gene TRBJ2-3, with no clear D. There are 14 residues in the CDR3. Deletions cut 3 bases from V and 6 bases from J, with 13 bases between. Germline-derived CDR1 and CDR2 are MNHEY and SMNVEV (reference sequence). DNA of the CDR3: TGTGCCAGCAGTTTGTTATCGTCTGTTGATACGCAGTATTTT. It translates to CASSLLSSVDTQYF.

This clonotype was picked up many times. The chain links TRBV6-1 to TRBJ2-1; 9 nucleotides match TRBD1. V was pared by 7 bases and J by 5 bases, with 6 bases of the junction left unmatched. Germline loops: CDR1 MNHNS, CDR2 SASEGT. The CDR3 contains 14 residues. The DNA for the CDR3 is TGTGCCAGCAAAGGACAGGGGAATAACAATGAGCAGTTCTTC. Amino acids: CASKGQGNNNEQFF.

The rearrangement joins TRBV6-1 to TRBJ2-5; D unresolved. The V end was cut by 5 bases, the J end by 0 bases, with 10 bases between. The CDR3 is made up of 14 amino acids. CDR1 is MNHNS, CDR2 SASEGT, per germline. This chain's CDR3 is CASSYAGNQETQYF. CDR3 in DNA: TGTGCCAGCAGTTACGCCGGAAACCAAGAGACCCAGTACTTC.

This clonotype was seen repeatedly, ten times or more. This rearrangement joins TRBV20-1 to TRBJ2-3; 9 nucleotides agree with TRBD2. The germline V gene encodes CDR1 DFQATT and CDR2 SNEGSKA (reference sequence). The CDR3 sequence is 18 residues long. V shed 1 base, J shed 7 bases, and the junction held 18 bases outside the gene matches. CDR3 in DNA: TGCAGTGCTAGAGTCTACCTGCGAGTAGCGGGAGAGCGAAATACGCAGTATTTT. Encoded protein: CSARVYLRVAGERNTQYF.

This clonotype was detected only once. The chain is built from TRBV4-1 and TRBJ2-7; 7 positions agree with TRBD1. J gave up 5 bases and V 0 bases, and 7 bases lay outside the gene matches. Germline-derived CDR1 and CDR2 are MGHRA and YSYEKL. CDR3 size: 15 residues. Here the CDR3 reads CASSQDIRTGHEQYF. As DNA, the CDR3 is TGCGCCAGCAGCCAAGATATCCGGACAGGCCACGAGCAGTACTTC.

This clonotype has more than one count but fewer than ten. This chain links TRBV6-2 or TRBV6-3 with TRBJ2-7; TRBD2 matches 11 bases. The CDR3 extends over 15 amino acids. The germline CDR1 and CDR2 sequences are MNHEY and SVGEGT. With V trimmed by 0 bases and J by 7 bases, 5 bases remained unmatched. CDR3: CASSYSTSGIGEQYF. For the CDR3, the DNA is TGTGCCAGCAGTTACTCGACTAGCGGGATTGGGGAGCAGTACTTC.

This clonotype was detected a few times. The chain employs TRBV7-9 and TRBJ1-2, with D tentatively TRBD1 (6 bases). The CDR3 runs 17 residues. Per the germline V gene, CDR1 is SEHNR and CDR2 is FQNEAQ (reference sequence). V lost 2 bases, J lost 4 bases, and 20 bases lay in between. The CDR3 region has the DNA TGTGCCAGCAGCTTAAAGTCGGGACAACTACCCTCCTATGGCTACACCTTC. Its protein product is CASSLKSGQLPSYGYTF.

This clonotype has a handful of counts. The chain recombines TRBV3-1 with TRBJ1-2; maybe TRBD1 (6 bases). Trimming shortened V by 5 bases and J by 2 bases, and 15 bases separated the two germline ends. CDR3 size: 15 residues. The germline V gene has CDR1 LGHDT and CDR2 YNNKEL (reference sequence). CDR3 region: CASSIGLGQNYGYTF. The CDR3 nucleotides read TGTGCCAGCAGCATCGGGCTGGGACAAAACTATGGCTACACCTTC.

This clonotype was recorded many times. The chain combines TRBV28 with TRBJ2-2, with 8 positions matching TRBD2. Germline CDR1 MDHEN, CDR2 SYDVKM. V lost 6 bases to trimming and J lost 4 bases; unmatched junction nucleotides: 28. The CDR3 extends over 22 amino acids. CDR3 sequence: CASSRRPQTIVGTRSTTGELFF. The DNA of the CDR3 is TGTGCCAGCAGCCGAAGACCACAGACTATTGTGGGGACTAGGAGCACCACCGGGGAGCTGTTTTTT.

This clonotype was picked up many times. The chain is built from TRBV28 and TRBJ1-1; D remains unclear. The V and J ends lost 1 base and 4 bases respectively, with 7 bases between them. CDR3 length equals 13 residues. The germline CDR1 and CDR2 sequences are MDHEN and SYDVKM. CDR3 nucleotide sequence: TGTGCCAGCAGTTTATCTACGGGCACTGAAGCTTTCTTT. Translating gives CASSLSTGTEAFF.

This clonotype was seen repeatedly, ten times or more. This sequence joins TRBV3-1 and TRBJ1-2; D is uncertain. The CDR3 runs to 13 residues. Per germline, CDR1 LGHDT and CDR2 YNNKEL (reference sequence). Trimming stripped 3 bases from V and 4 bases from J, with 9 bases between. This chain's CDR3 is CASSQTAVYGYTF. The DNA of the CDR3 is TGTGCCAGCAGCCAGACGGCGGTCTATGGCTACACCTTC. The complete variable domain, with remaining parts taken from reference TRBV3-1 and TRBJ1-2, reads DTAVSQTPKYLVTQMGNDKSIKCEQNLGHDTMYWYKQDSKKFLKIMFSYNNKELIINETVPNRFSPKSPDKAHLNLHINSLELGDSAVYFCASSQTAVYGYTFGSGTRLTVV.

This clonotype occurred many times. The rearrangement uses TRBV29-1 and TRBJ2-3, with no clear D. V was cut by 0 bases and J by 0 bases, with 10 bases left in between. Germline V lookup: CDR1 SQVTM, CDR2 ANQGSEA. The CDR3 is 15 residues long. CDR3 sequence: CSVEEASPSTDTQYF. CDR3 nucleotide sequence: TGCAGCGTTGAAGAGGCGAGCCCTAGCACAGATACGCAGTATTTT.

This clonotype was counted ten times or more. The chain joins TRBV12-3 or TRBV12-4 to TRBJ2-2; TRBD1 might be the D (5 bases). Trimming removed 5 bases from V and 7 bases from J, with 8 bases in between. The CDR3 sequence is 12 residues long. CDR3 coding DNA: TGTGCCAGCAGTAACAGGATCGGGGAGCTGTTTTTT. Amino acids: CASSNRIGELFF.

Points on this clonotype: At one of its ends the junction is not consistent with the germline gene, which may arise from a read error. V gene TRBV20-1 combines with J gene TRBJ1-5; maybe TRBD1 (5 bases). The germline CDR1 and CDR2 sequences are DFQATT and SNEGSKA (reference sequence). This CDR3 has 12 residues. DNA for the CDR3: TGCAGTGCCCGGGACGGAAATCGGCCCCAGCATTTT. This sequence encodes CSARDGNRPQHF.

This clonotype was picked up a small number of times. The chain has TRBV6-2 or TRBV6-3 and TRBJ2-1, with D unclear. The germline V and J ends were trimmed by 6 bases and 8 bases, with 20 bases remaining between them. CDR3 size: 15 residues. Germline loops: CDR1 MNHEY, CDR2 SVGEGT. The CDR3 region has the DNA TGTGCCAGCAGCCCCCCTTACTTCCACCCCGATGAGCAGTTCTTC. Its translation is CASSPPYFHPDEQFF.

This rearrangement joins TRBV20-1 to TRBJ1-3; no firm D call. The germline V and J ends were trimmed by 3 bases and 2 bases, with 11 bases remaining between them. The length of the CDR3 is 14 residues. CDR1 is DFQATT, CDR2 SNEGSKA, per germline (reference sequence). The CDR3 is CSASNRRTGNTIYF. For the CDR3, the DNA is TGCAGTGCTAGTAACAGACGAACTGGAAACACCATATATTTT.

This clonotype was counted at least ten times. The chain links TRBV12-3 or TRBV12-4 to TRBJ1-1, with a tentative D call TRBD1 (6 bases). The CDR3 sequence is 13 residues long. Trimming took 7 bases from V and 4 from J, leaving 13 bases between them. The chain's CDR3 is CASTGALGTEAFF. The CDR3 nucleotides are TGTGCCAGCACGGGGGCGCTGGGCACTGAAGCTTTCTTT.

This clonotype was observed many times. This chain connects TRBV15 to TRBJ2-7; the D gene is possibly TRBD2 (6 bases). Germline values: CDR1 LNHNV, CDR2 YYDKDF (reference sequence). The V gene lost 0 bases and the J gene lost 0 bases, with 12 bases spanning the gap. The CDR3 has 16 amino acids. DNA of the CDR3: TGTGCCACCAGCAGAGATCCGCGCGGGGACTCCTACGAGCAGTACTTC. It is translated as CATSRDPRGDSYEQYF. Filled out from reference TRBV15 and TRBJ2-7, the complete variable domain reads DAMVIQNPRYQVTQFGKPVTLSCSQTLNHNVMYWYQQKSSQAPKLLFHYYDKDFNNEADTPDNFQSRRPNTSFCFLDIRSPGLGDTAMYLCATSRDPRGDSYEQYFGPGTRLTVT.

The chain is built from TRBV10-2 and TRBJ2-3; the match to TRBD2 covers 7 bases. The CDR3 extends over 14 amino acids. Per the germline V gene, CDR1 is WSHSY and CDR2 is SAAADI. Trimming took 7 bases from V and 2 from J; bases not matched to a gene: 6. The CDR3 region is CASKIAGDTDTQYF. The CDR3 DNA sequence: TGCGCCAGCAAAATAGCGGGTGACACAGATACGCAGTATTTT.

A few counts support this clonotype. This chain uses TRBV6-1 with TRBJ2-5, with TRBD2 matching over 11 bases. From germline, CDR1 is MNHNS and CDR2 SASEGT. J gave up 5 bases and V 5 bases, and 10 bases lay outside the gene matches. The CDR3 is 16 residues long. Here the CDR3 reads CASSSVRLAGRETQYF. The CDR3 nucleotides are TGTGCCAGCAGTTCTGTTAGACTAGCGGGAAGGGAGACCCAGTACTTC.

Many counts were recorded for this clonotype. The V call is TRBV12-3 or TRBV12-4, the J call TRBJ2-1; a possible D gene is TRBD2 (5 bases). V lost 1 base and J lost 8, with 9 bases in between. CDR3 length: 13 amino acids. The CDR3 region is CASSLGEYYEQFF. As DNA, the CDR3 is TGTGCCAGCAGTTTAGGGGAGTACTATGAGCAGTTCTTC.

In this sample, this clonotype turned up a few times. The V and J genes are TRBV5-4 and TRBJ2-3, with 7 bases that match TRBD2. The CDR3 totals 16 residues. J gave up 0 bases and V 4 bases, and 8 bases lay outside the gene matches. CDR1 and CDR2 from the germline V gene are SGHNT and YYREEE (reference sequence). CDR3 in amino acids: CASSIGTGGSTDTQYF. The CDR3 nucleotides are TGTGCCAGCAGCATAGGGACGGGAGGTAGCACAGATACGCAGTATTTT.

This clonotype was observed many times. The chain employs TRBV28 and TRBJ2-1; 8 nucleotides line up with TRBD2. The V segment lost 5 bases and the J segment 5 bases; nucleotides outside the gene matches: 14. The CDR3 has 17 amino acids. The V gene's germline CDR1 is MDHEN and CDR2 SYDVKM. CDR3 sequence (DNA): TGTGCCAGCAGTCAACTAGCGGAAGGGCCTTTGCACAATGAGCAGTTCTTC. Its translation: CASSQLAEGPLHNEQFF.

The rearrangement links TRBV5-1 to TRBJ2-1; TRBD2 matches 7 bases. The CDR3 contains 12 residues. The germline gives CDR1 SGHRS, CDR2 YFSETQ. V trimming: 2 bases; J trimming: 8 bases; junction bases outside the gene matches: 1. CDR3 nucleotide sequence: TGCGCCAGCAGCTTTCTAGCGGATGAGCAGTTCTTC. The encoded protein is CASSFLADEQFF.